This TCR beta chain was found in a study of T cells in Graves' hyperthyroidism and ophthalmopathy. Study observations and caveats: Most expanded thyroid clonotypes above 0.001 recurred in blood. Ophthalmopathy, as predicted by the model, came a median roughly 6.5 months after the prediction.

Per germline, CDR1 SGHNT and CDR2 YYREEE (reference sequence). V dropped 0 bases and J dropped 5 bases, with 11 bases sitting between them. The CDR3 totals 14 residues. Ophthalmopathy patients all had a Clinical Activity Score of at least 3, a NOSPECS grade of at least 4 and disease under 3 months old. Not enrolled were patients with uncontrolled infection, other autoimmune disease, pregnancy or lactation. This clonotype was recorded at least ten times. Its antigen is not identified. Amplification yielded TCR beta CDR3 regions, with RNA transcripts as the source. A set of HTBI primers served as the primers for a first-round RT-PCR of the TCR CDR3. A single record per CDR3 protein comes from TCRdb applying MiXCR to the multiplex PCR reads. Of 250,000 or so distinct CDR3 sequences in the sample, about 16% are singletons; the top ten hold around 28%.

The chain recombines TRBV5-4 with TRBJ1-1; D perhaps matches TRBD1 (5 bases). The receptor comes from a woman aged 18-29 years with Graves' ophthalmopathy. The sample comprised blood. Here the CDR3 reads CASSLAGRFTEAFF. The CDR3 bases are TGTGCCAGCAGCTTGGCAGGGAGATTTACTGAAGCTTTCTTT.